A selection of T cell receptor beta chains follows, all from one sample in a study of siplizumab effects on memory and regulatory T cells. The method was immunoSEQ multiplex PCR; TCRdb's version includes in-frame clones alone and lacks a portion of them. The sample yields roughly 120,000 clones, about 90% seen once. The sample comprised Tregs sorted from blood. These receptors came from a human donor in good health. Both conserved end residues are part of each CDR3. A D gene is named only where the DNA matches it firmly. A clone size is listed for some rows: how often the clone was seen (once, few, many), or a class if it is expanded.

d_gene: -; v_gene: TRBV21-1; j_gene: TRBJ2-7; len: 17; abundance: -; CDR3aa: CASSKVGRGRGSYEQYF; CDR3nt: TGTGCCAGCAGCAAAGTGGGTAGAGGGAGGGGTTCCTACGAGCAGTACTTC
d_gene: -; v_gene: TRBV4-2; j_gene: TRBJ2-2; len: 15; abundance: -; CDR3aa: CASSQGGANTGELFF; CDR3nt: TGTGCCAGCAGCCAAGGCGGCGCGAACACCGGGGAGCTGTTTTTT
d_gene: -; v_gene: TRBV10-3; j_gene: TRBJ1-5; len: 16; abundance: -; CDR3aa: CAISDTRTVGNQPQHF; CDR3nt: TGTGCCATCAGTGACACCCGGACGGTGGGGAATCAGCCCCAGCATTTT
d_gene: -; v_gene: TRBV19; j_gene: TRBJ2-1; len: 16; abundance: -; CDR3aa: CASSIAITGGLYEQFF; CDR3nt: TGTGCCAGTAGTATAGCTATAACGGGGGGCCTATATGAGCAGTTCTTC
d_gene: TRBD1; v_gene: TRBV25-1; j_gene: TRBJ1-1; len: 15; abundance: -; CDR3aa: CASISTGGMNTEAFF; CDR3nt: TGTGCCAGCATCTCGACAGGGGGCATGAACACTGAAGCTTTCTTT
d_gene: TRBD2; v_gene: TRBV5-1; j_gene: TRBJ2-5; len: 16; abundance: -; CDR3aa: CASSLGPTGGQETQYF; CDR3nt: TGCGCCAGCAGCTTGGGGCCAACGGGGGGCCAAGAGACCCAGTACTTC
d_gene: TRBD1; v_gene: TRBV6-6; j_gene: TRBJ1-2; len: 15; abundance: few; CDR3aa: CASSYDGQGNYGYTF; CDR3nt: TGTGCCAGCAGTTACGATGGACAGGGGAACTATGGCTACACCTTC
d_gene: -; v_gene: TRBV29-1; j_gene: TRBJ1-1; len: 15; abundance: -; CDR3aa: CSVETFQGPNTEAFF; CDR3nt: TGCAGCGTTGAAACCTTTCAAGGGCCAAACACTGAAGCTTTCTTT
d_gene: -; v_gene: TRBV25-1; j_gene: TRBJ2-3; len: 16; abundance: -; CDR3aa: CASSKLLGASTDTQYF; CDR3nt: TGTGCCAGCAGTAAACTTTTAGGGGCGAGCACAGATACGCAGTATTTT
d_gene: TRBD1; v_gene: TRBV11-2; j_gene: TRBJ2-4; len: 15; abundance: -; CDR3aa: CASSLTGKGYYIQYF; CDR3nt: TGTGCCAGCAGTCTGACAGGGAAAGGGTATTACATTCAGTACTTC
d_gene: -; v_gene: TRBV30; j_gene: TRBJ2-4; len: 16; abundance: -; CDR3aa: CAWSVGSSLAKNIQYF; CDR3nt: TGTGCCTGGAGTGTGGGAAGTTCTTTGGCCAAAAACATTCAGTACTTC
d_gene: -; v_gene: TRBV2; j_gene: TRBJ2-7; len: 13; abundance: -; CDR3aa: CASSVRAPYEQYF; CDR3nt: TGTGCCAGCAGTGTAAGGGCTCCCTACGAGCAGTACTTC
d_gene: TRBD2; v_gene: TRBV9; j_gene: TRBJ2-3; len: 15; abundance: -; CDR3aa: CASSVTSVSTDTQYF; CDR3nt: TGTGCCAGCAGCGTAACTAGCGTGAGCACAGATACGCAGTATTTT
d_gene: TRBD2; v_gene: TRBV7-2; j_gene: TRBJ2-1; len: 15; abundance: -; CDR3aa: CASSPWSSGRDEQFF; CDR3nt: TGTGCCAGCAGCCCGTGGAGTAGCGGGAGGGATGAGCAGTTCTTC
d_gene: TRBD1; v_gene: TRBV28; j_gene: TRBJ1-2; len: 15; abundance: -; CDR3aa: CASSPAGTGAYGYTF; CDR3nt: TGTGCCAGCAGTCCGGCCGGGACAGGGGCCTATGGCTACACCTTC
d_gene: TRBD1; v_gene: TRBV18; j_gene: TRBJ2-6; len: 17; abundance: -; CDR3aa: CASSPRDRGSGANVLTF; CDR3nt: TGTGCCAGCTCACCGAGGGACAGGGGTTCTGGGGCCAACGTCCTGACTTTC
d_gene: TRBD1; v_gene: TRBV5-1; j_gene: TRBJ2-2; len: 16; abundance: -; CDR3aa: CASSLAGTGFPPELFF; CDR3nt: TGCGCCAGCAGCTTGGCCGGGACAGGGTTTCCGCCGGAGCTGTTTTTT
d_gene: -; v_gene: TRBV6-6; j_gene: TRBJ2-5; len: 16; abundance: once; CDR3aa: CASSYPDGTQVLTQYF; CDR3nt: TGTGCCAGCAGTTACCCGGACGGAACACAAGTCCTGACCCAGTACTTC
d_gene: TRBD2; v_gene: TRBV15; j_gene: TRBJ2-1; len: 15; abundance: -; CDR3aa: CATSRDFGGRLRQFF; CDR3nt: TGTGCCACCAGCAGAGATTTCGGCGGGAGGTTAAGGCAGTTCTTC
d_gene: -; v_gene: TRBV5-6; j_gene: TRBJ1-2; len: 12; abundance: -; CDR3aa: CASSLLRDDYTF; CDR3nt: TGTGCCAGCAGCTTGTTGCGGGACGACTACACCTTC
d_gene: TRBD1; v_gene: TRBV7-2; j_gene: TRBJ1-4; len: 15; abundance: -; CDR3aa: CASSQGTALNEKLFF; CDR3nt: TGTGCCAGCAGCCAAGGGACAGCATTAAATGAAAAACTGTTTTTT
d_gene: -; v_gene: TRBV5-1; j_gene: TRBJ1-1; len: 14; abundance: -; CDR3aa: CASSRILGNTEAFF; CDR3nt: TGCGCCAGCAGCCGCATCTTAGGGAACACTGAAGCTTTCTTT
d_gene: TRBD1; v_gene: TRBV19; j_gene: TRBJ1-6; len: 13; abundance: -; CDR3aa: CASSWDRASPLHF; CDR3nt: TGTGCCAGTAGTTGGGACAGGGCTTCACCCCTCCACTTT
d_gene: -; v_gene: TRBV5-4; j_gene: TRBJ2-2; len: 13; abundance: -; CDR3aa: CASSLVNTGELFF; CDR3nt: TGTGCCAGCAGCTTGGTCAACACCGGGGAGCTGTTTTTT
d_gene: -; v_gene: TRBV11-1; j_gene: TRBJ2-1; len: 12; abundance: -; CDR3aa: CATSRQDNEQFF; CDR3nt: TGTGCCACCTCGCGACAGGACAATGAGCAGTTCTTC
d_gene: -; v_gene: TRBV7-2; j_gene: TRBJ1-3; len: 15; abundance: -; CDR3aa: CASSSLSHSGNTIYF; CDR3nt: TGTGCCAGCAGCTCGCTTAGCCACTCTGGAAACACCATATATTTT
d_gene: -; v_gene: TRBV6-1; j_gene: TRBJ1-2; len: 14; abundance: -; CDR3aa: CASSEEQRSYGYTF; CDR3nt: TGTGCCAGCAGTGAAGAGCAAAGAAGCTATGGCTACACCTTC
d_gene: -; v_gene: TRBV18; j_gene: TRBJ2-7; len: 13; abundance: -; CDR3aa: CASSPQDSYEQYF; CDR3nt: TGTGCCAGCTCCCCCCAGGACTCCTACGAGCAGTACTTC
d_gene: -; v_gene: TRBV7-2; j_gene: TRBJ1-2; len: 15; abundance: -; CDR3aa: CASSLDPGRLSGYTF; CDR3nt: TGTGCCAGCAGCTTGGATCCGGGCAGGTTAAGTGGCTACACCTTC
d_gene: -; v_gene: TRBV7-9; j_gene: TRBJ1-1; len: 14; abundance: -; CDR3aa: CASSLTSMNTEAFF; CDR3nt: TGTGCCAGCAGCTTAACCTCCATGAACACTGAAGCTTTCTTT
d_gene: -; v_gene: TRBV10-2; j_gene: TRBJ1-4; len: 14; abundance: -; CDR3aa: CASASGGHNEKLFF; CDR3nt: TGCGCCAGCGCTAGCGGGGGACACAATGAAAAACTGTTTTTT